This T cell receptor beta chain was captured in a study of T cell repertoires in cytomegalovirus infection. Study in general: Recently identified HLA-C-restricted CMV epitopes were used, and well-studied HLA-B-restricted CMV epitopes were used as well. CMV infection and matching HLA type were both indicated by public TCR beta signatures. Study-level findings and limits: Summed frequency of public TCR beta families distinguished CMV carriers with the relevant HLA. Ex vivo, HLA-C-restricted CMV-specific TCR beta clonotypes prevailed over the rest of the response.

TCRdb independently ran MiXCR on the reads; one entry per CDR3 protein. Among around 900,000 distinct CDR3 sequences listed, roughly 30% were seen once. The CDR3 runs 15 residues. V was pared by 4 bases and J by 2 bases, with 4 bases of the junction left unmatched. In the case of this clonotype: No antigen is known for it.

The sequence was collected from a human donor in good health (CMV status not recorded). Some clones in this sample may be carry-over from other donors' samples. The V call is TRBV12-3 or TRBV12-4, the J call TRBJ2-1; 8 bases are shared with TRBD2. The input for sequencing was cultured CD8+ T cells from PBMCs, taken from culture after CMV antigen stimulation. The CDR3 loop reads CASSSGTSTYNEQFF. CDR3 nucleotides: TGTGCCAGCAGTTCCGGGACTAGTACCTACAATGAGCAGTTCTTC.